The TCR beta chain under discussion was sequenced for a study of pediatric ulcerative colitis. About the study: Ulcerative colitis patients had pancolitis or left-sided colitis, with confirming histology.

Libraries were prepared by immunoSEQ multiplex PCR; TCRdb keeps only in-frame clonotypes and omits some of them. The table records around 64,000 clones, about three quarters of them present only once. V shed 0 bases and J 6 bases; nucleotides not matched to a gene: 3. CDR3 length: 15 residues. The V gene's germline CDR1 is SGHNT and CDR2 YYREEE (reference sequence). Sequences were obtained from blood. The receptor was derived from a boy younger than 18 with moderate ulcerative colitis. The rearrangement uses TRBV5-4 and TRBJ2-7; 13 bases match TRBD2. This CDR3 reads CASSLVGTSGIEQYF. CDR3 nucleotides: TGTGCCAGCAGCTTGGTAGGGACTAGCGGGATCGAGCAGTACTTC.